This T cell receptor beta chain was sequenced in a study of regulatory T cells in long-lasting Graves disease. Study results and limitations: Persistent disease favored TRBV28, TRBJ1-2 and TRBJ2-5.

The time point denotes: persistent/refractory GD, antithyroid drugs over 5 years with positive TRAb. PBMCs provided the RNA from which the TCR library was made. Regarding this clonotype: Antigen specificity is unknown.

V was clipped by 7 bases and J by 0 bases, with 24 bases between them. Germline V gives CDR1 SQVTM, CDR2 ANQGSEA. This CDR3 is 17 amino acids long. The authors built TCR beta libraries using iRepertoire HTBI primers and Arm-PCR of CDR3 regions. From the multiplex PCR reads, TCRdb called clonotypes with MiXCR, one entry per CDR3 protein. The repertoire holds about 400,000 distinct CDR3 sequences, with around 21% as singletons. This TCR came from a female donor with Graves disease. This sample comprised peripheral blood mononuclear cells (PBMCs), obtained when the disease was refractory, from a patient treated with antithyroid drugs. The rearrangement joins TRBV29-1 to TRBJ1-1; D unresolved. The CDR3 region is CSAGVGRLGYLNTEAFF. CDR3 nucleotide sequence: TGCAGCGCCGGGGTAGGGCGCTTGGGTTATTTGAACACTGAAGCTTTCTTT.